The table lists the clone carrying this T cell receptor beta chain with a count of one. This sample is drawn from a study of CD8 T cells in Susac syndrome. A quantity of about 0.45 to 1 ug RNA underwent reverse transcription using random hexamers. Amplification of the TCR beta CDR3 was carried out by immunoSEQ multiplex PCR, which spanned a total of 54 Vbeta and 13 Jbeta segments. TCRdb passed the immunoSEQ multiplex PCR reads through MiXCR, listing each CDR3 protein once. The table records fewer than 200,000 distinct CDR3 sequences, about 95% of them present only once. CDR1 PRHDT and CDR2 FYEKMQ come from the germline V gene (reference sequence). The CDR3 loop spans 13 amino acids. Trimming removed 5 bases from V and 10 bases from J, with 18 bases in between.

The rearrangement links TRBV13 to TRBJ2-7; D may match TRBD1 or TRBD2 (5 bases each). The receptor was isolated from a human donor in good health. Sequenced input: CD4+ T cells from PBMCs. DNA for the CDR3: TGTGCCAGCAGCCTCAACCTCCGGGACCACCAGTACTTC. It specifies CASSLNLRDHQYF. Full variable domain (remainder filled in from reference TRBV13 and TRBJ2-7): AAGVIQSPRHLIKEKRETATLKCYPIPRHDTVYWYQQGPGQDPQFLISFYEKMQSDKGSIPDRFSAQQFSDYHSELNMSSLELGDSALYFCASSLNLRDHQYFGPGTRLTVT.